A selection of T cell receptor beta chains follows, all from one sample in a study of OX40 agonist ivuxolimab in advanced cancers. Using immunoSEQ multiplex PCR, the repertoire was profiled, and TCRdb retains in-frame clones only, with some absent. The profile covers some 20,000 clones, with less than 85% appearing a single time and roughly half taken by the ten largest. The specimen was CD4+ or CD8+ T cells sorted from blood, collected in a trial of the OX40 agonist ivuxolimab. Source of these receptors: an adult with an advanced solid tumor such as melanoma, head and neck, liver or kidney cancer. Both conserved end residues are part of each CDR3. The order of the fields is V gene, D gene, clone size, J gene, CDR3 protein, CDR3 DNA. D genes are given only for firm matches. The listing skips clone size in some rows; elsewhere it reads once, few, many or a size class.

v_call: TRBV21-1; d_call: -; clone_size: -; j_call: TRBJ1-4; cdr3_aa: CASSLATCLTNGKLFF; cdr3_nt: TGTGCCAGCAGCCTTGCGACCTGTTTGACTAATGGAAAACTGTTTTTT
v_call: TRBV7-9; d_call: -; clone_size: few; j_call: TRBJ2-3; cdr3_aa: CASSSWSDTQYF; cdr3_nt: TGTGCCAGCAGCTCATGGTCGGATACGCAGTATTTT
v_call: TRBV21-1; d_call: -; clone_size: -; j_call: TRBJ2-7; cdr3_aa: CASSKVWGREQYF; cdr3_nt: TGTGCCAGCAGCAAAGTTTGGGGACGCGAGCAGTACTTC
v_call: TRBV4-2; d_call: -; clone_size: -; j_call: TRBJ2-7; cdr3_aa: CASSQETGSYYEQYF; cdr3_nt: TGTGCCAGCAGCCAAGAGACGGGCAGCTACTACGAGCAGTACTTC
v_call: TRBV19; d_call: -; clone_size: -; j_call: TRBJ2-1; cdr3_aa: CATSGSFYNEQFF; cdr3_nt: TGTGCCACCTCGGGGAGTTTCTACAATGAGCAGTTCTTC
v_call: TRBV27; d_call: -; clone_size: -; j_call: TRBJ2-7; cdr3_aa: CASSLGNEQYF; cdr3_nt: TGTGCCAGCAGTTTAGGGAACGAGCAGTACTTC
v_call: TRBV5-6; d_call: TRBD1; clone_size: -; j_call: TRBJ2-7; cdr3_aa: CASSPGTGGSEQYF; cdr3_nt: TGTGCCAGCAGCCCGGGGACAGGTGGCAGCGAGCAGTACTTC
v_call: TRBV9; d_call: -; clone_size: -; j_call: TRBJ2-1; cdr3_aa: CASSGPDPQAYNEQFF; cdr3_nt: TGTGCCAGCAGCGGCCCGGACCCCCAGGCCTACAATGAGCAGTTCTTC
v_call: TRBV7-8; d_call: -; clone_size: -; j_call: TRBJ2-5; cdr3_aa: CASSAGPLLGGTQYF; cdr3_nt: TGTGCCAGCAGCGCAGGACCCCTCTTGGGGGGGACCCAGTACTTC
v_call: TRBV7-8; d_call: -; clone_size: -; j_call: TRBJ2-7; cdr3_aa: CASSLDRAYEQYF; cdr3_nt: TGTGCCAGCAGCTTAGACAGGGCTTACGAGCAGTACTTC
v_call: TRBV7-9; d_call: TRBD2; clone_size: -; j_call: TRBJ2-1; cdr3_aa: CASSSYAGGSYNEQFF; cdr3_nt: TGTGCCAGCAGCTCATACGCGGGGGGGTCCTACAATGAGCAGTTCTTC
v_call: TRBV6-6; d_call: -; clone_size: -; j_call: TRBJ2-5; cdr3_aa: CASSYLWEETQYF; cdr3_nt: TGTGCCAGCAGTTACCTGTGGGAGGAGACCCAGTACTTC
v_call: TRBV7-9; d_call: TRBD1; clone_size: -; j_call: TRBJ1-1; cdr3_aa: CASQGQSNTEAFF; cdr3_nt: TGTGCCAGCCAGGGACAGTCGAACACTGAAGCTTTCTTT
v_call: TRBV27; d_call: -; clone_size: -; j_call: TRBJ2-7; cdr3_aa: CASSRPGGSYEQYF; cdr3_nt: TGTGCCAGCAGTCGTCCAGGGGGGTCCTACGAGCAGTACTTC